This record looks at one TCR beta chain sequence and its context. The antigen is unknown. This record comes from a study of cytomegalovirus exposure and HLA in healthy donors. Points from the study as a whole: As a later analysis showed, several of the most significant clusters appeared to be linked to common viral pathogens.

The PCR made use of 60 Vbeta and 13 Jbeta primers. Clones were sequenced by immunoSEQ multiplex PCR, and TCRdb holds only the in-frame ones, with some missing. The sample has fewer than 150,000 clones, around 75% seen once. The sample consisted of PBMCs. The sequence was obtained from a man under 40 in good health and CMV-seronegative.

CDR3 sequence (DNA): TGTGCCAGCAGACAGGGGGCGGGCGAAAAACTGTTTTTT. Translating it yields CASRQGAGEKLFF. The chain has TRBV11-3 and TRBJ1-4; 9 bases map to TRBD1. This CDR3 is 13 amino acids long. V lost 6 bases and J lost 8; bases outside the gene matches: 4. Germline CDR1 reads SGHNT; CDR2 reads YENEEA.